The 8 T cell receptor beta chains listed next were all sequenced from one sample in a study of cytotoxic CD8 clonotypes in ibrutinib-treated CLL. TCRdb's table, derived via immunoSEQ multiplex PCR, lists solely in-frame clones and lacks some. The table records roughly 200,000 clones, 70% to 75% of them present only once. The sequencing here drew on PBMCs, taken after 12 months of ibrutinib treatment. The receptors stem from a human donor with chronic lymphocytic leukemia.

This clone showed up just a few times. The chain uses TRBV5-1 and TRBJ1-6; 8 positions match TRBD1. This CDR3 is 15 amino acids long. CDR1 SGHRS and CDR2 YFSETQ come from the germline V gene. V shed 0 bases and J 9 bases; nucleotides not matched to a gene: 5. CDR3 DNA sequence: TGCGCCAGCAGCTTGGTGGGACAGGAGAGTTCACCCCTCCACTTT. Protein sequence: CASSLVGQESSPLHF.

This chain links TRBV9 with TRBJ2-3, with no clear D. The CDR3 is 14 residues long. Germline CDR1 and CDR2: SGDLS and YYNGEE. V lost 0 bases and J lost 2, with 7 bases in between. The CDR3 sequence: CASSVDDHTDTQYF. The CDR3 DNA reads TGTGCCAGCAGCGTAGATGACCACACAGATACGCAGTATTTT.

V and J are TRBV6-5 and TRBJ2-1, with D perhaps matching TRBD1 or TRBD2 (5 bases each). The germline V gene has CDR1 MNHEY and CDR2 SVGAGI. V lost 7 bases and J 9 bases, leaving 13 bases between the germline ends. CDR3 length: 12 residues. For the CDR3, the DNA is TGTGCCAGCAAACGCCGGGACGGTGAGCAGTTCTTC. Protein product: CASKRRDGEQFF.

V usage is TRBV30 and J usage is TRBJ2-2; 7 bases line up with TRBD2. CDR1 GTSNPN and CDR2 SVGIG come from the germline V gene (reference sequence). With V trimmed by 3 bases and J by 5 bases, 3 bases remained unmatched. This CDR3 has 13 amino acids. CDR3 nucleotide sequence: TGTGCCTGGAGCGTACTAGCGACCGGGGAGCTGTTTTTT. This encodes CAWSVLATGELFF.

The sample holds a few counts of this clone. The chain combines TRBV4-1 with TRBJ1-5, with D possibly TRBD1 on 5 matching bases. The germline CDR1 and CDR2 sequences are MGHRA and YSYEKL. This CDR3 comprises 15 residues. Trimming took 0 bases from V and 6 from J, leaving 12 bases between them. The CDR3 nucleotides read TGCGCCAGCAGCCAAGAGGGGACGGGGTCTCAGCCCCAGCATTTT. It translates to CASSQEGTGSQPQHF.

This chain connects TRBV9 to TRBJ2-1; 7 bases agree with TRBD1. Germline V CDR1 and CDR2: SGDLS, YYNGEE. This CDR3 contains 14 residues. The trim removed 3 bases at V and 8 bases at J, leaving 8 bases unmatched. The CDR3 nucleotides are TGTGCCAGCAGCGGAGGATACAGGGGCGATGAGCAGTTCTTC. Translating gives CASSGGYRGDEQFF.

The V call is TRBV2, the J call TRBJ2-1; 8 bases agree with TRBD2. The germline V gene encodes CDR1 SNHLY and CDR2 FYNNEI. This CDR3 region has 16 residues. The V gene end was trimmed by 2 bases and the J gene end by 3 bases; junction bases not matched to a gene: 6. CDR3 DNA sequence: TGTGCCAGCAGTGAAACGAGCGGGGGTTACTACAATGAGCAGTTCTTC. Its translation is CASSETSGGYYNEQFF. Full variable domain (rest looked up from reference TRBV2 and TRBJ2-1): EPEVTQTPSHQVTQMGQEVILRCVPISNHLYFYWYRQILGQKVEFLVSFYNNEISEKSEIFDDQFSVERPDGSNFTLKIRSTKLEDSAMYFCASSETSGGYYNEQFFGPGTRLTVL.

This sequence joins TRBV18 and TRBJ2-7; D perhaps matches TRBD1 (6 bases). CDR3 length: 17 amino acids. Trimming took 4 bases from V and 3 from J, leaving 22 bases between them. CDR1 and CDR2 from the germline V gene are KGHSH and LQKENI. CDR3 nucleotide sequence: TGTGCCAGCTCACAAATACAGGGAGCGCGTATTATCTACGAGCAGTACTTC. It translates to CASSQIQGARIIYEQYF.